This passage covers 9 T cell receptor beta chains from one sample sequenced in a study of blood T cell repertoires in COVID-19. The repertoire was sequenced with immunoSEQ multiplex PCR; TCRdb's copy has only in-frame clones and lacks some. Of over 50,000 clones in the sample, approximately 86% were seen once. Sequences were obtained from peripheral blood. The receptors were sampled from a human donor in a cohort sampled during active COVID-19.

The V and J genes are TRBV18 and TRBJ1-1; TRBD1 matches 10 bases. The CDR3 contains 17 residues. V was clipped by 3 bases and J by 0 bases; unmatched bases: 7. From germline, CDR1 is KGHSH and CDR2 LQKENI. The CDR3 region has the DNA TGTGCCAGCTCACCTCCCGGGACAGGGGCCGTGAACACTGAAGCTTTCTTT. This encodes CASSPPGTGAVNTEAFF.

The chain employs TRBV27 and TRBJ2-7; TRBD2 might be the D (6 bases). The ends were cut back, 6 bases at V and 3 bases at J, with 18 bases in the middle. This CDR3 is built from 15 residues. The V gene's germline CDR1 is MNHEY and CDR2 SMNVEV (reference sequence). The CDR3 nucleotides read TGTGCCAGCAGGGATACTAGCCAAAGGGGCTACGAGCAGTACTTC. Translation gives CASRDTSQRGYEQYF.

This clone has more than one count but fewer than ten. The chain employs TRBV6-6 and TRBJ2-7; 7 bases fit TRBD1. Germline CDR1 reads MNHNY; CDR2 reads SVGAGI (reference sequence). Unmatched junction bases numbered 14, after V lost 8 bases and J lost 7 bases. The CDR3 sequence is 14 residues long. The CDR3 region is CASGLEQGSREQYF. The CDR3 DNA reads TGTGCCAGCGGCTTAGAACAGGGGTCGAGAGAGCAGTACTTC.

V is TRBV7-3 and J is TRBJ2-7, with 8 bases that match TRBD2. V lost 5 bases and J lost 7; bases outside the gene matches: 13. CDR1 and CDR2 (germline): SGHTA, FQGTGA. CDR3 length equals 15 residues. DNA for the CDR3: TGTGCCAGCAGCCCCCGGGGAGCGGGAGTTGAGGAGCAGTACTTC. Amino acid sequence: CASSPRGAGVEEQYF.

The CDR3 coding sequence is TGTGCCAGCAGCAAAGGACTAGCGGGAGCTACGCAGTATTTT. It yields the protein CASSKGLAGATQYF. The genes are TRBV6-2 or TRBV6-3 and TRBJ2-3, with 13 bases that match TRBD2. The CDR3 sequence is 14 residues long. Trimming removed 6 bases from V and 8 bases from J; junction bases left unmatched: 5. Germline-derived CDR1 and CDR2 are MNHEY and SVGEGT.

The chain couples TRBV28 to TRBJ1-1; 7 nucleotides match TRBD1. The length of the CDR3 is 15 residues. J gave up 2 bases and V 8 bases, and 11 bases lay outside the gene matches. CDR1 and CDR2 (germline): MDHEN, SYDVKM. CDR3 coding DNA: TGTGCCAGCTGCCCTCCGGGACAGATAAACACTGAAGCTTTCTTT. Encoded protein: CASCPPGQINTEAFF. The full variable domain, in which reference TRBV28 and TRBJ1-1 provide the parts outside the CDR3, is DVKVTQSSRYLVKRTGEKVFLECVQDMDHENMFWYRQDPGLGLRLIYFSYDVKMKEKGDIPEGYSVSREKKERFSLILESASTNQTSMYLCASCPPGQINTEAFFGQGTRLTVV.

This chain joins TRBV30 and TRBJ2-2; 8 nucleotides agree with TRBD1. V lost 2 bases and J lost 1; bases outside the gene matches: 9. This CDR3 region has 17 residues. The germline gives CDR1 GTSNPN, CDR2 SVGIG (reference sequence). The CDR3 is CAWSRQGAIRNTGELFF. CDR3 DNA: TGTGCCTGGAGTCGTCAGGGGGCGATACGGAACACCGGGGAGCTGTTTTTT.

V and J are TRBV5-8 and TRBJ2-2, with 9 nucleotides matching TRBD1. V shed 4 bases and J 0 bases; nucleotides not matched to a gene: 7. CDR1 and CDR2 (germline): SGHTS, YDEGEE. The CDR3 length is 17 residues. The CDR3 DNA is TGTGCCAGCAGCCACGGACAGGGGCTTGCGAACACCGGGGAGCTGTTTTTT. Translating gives CASSHGQGLANTGELFF.

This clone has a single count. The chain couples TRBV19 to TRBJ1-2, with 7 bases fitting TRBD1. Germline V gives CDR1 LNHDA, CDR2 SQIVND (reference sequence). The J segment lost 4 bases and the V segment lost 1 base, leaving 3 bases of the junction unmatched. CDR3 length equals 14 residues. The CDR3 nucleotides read TGTGCCAGTAGTATAGGCCGGGACAGCTATGGCTACACCTTC. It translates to CASSIGRDSYGYTF.